Shown below are 28 T cell receptor beta chains from a single sample sequenced in a study of technical replicates of blood from a handful of donors. Libraries were prepared by immunoSEQ multiplex PCR; TCRdb keeps only in-frame clonotypes and omits some of them. The profile shows approximately 70,000 clones, just under 97% of them singletons. Sequencing input: T cells isolated from PBMCs. The receptors originated from a human donor in good health.

J is TRBJ2-4 and V is TRBV6-1; maybe TRBD1 (5 bases). Trimming pared 2 bases from V and 2 bases from J, leaving 25 bases between. The germline V gene has CDR1 MNHNS and CDR2 SASEGT. This CDR3 comprises 20 residues. CDR3 sequence: CASSEPVVNLGLSSKNIQYF. The CDR3, as DNA: TGTGCCAGCAGTGAACCCGTTGTAAACTTGGGGCTGTCGTCCAAAAACATTCAGTACTTC.

The J gene is TRBJ2-2, the V gene TRBV6-1; D gene unclear. This CDR3 region has 13 residues. V lost 11 bases, J lost 2 bases, and 12 bases lay in between. Germline CDR1 is MNHNS and CDR2 is SASEGT. CDR3 in amino acids: CALRLFNTGELFF. Here the CDR3 DNA reads TGTGCCCTCCGACTGTTTAACACCGGGGAGCTGTTTTTT.

The CDR3 nucleotides read TGCGCCAGCAGCTTCTGGGACAGGGTCGGCGAGCAGTACTTC. Amino acid sequence: CASSFWDRVGEQYF. V gene TRBV5-1 combines with J gene TRBJ2-7, with 9 nucleotides matching TRBD1. This CDR3 is built from 14 residues. The V segment lost 2 bases and the J segment 6 bases; nucleotides outside the gene matches: 6. Germline V gene lookup returns CDR1 SGHRS and CDR2 YFSETQ.

CDR3 coding DNA: TGTGCCAGCAGCCTCCAGGGGGCGCTTAACAATGAGCAGTTCTTC. It yields the protein CASSLQGALNNEQFF. The gene calls are TRBV7-3 and TRBJ2-1; TRBD1 agrees at 8 bases. The CDR3 runs to 15 residues. Germline CDR1 reads SGHTA; CDR2 reads FQGTGA. The V and J ends lost 5 bases and 5 bases, in that order; junction bases with no gene match: 8.

V gene TRBV7-3 combines with J gene TRBJ1-2; 7 nucleotides align to TRBD1. The V and J ends lost 3 bases and 7 bases, in that order; junction bases with no gene match: 5. The CDR3 has 13 amino acids. Germline V gene lookup returns CDR1 SGHTA and CDR2 FQGTGA. DNA of the CDR3: TGTGCCAGCAGCTTCACGACAGGGCCTGGCTACACCTTC. Protein product: CASSFTTGPGYTF.

This sequence joins TRBV13 and TRBJ2-2, with 7 bases fitting TRBD2. Germline values: CDR1 PRHDT, CDR2 FYEKMQ (reference sequence). V lost 3 bases, J lost 6 bases, and 13 bases stayed unmatched. CDR3 length: 17 residues. CDR3 region: CASSLLADPFNPGELFF. For the CDR3, the DNA is TGTGCCAGCAGCTTGCTAGCGGATCCTTTTAATCCCGGGGAGCTGTTTTTT.

This rearrangement joins TRBV6-6 to TRBJ2-7; 8 nucleotides agree with TRBD2. The CDR3 totals 12 residues. The germline gives CDR1 MNHNY, CDR2 SVGAGI (reference sequence). With 5 bases clipped from V and 7 bases from J, the junction kept 4 bases outside the gene matches. The CDR3 spells CASSTKREEQYF. The DNA for the CDR3 is TGTGCCAGCAGTACTAAGCGGGAGGAGCAGTACTTC.

The chain employs TRBV29-1 and TRBJ2-7; unclear D gene. Germline assignment: CDR1 SQVTM and CDR2 ANQGSEA. CDR3 length: 13 amino acids. V was cut by 4 bases and J by 3 bases, with 13 bases left in between. The CDR3 nucleotides read TGCAGCGTTGTGGTAGCAATCGGCTACGAGCAGTACTTC. The encoded protein is CSVVVAIGYEQYF.

The V and J genes are TRBV11-3 and TRBJ1-5; TRBD1 agrees at 11 bases. The CDR3 contains 16 residues. The germline V gene encodes CDR1 SGHNT and CDR2 YENEEA. J was trimmed by 5 bases and V by 1 base; bases with no gene match: 4. The CDR3 loop is CASSLGGQGDDQPQHF. Written as DNA, the CDR3 is TGTGCCAGCAGCTTAGGGGGACAGGGGGATGATCAGCCCCAGCATTTT.

The chain links TRBV6-5 to TRBJ2-1; 8 bases map to TRBD1. V trimming: 4 bases; J trimming: 9 bases; junction bases outside the gene matches: 2. Germline V gene data show CDR1 as MNHEY and CDR2 as SVGAGI. The CDR3 consists of 12 residues. The DNA of the CDR3 is TGTGCCAGCAGTTCAACAGGGGGTGAGCAGTTCTTC. Its protein product is CASSSTGGEQFF.

The CDR3 loop is CASSREGPQNIQYF. Written as DNA, the CDR3 is TGTGCCAGCAGCAGGGAGGGACCGCAAAACATTCAGTACTTC. The chain uses TRBV5-4 and TRBJ2-4, with 7 bases fitting TRBD2. Germline values: CDR1 SGHNT, CDR2 YYREEE (reference sequence). The CDR3 is 14 residues long. Trimming cost V 4 bases and J 5 bases; bases outside gene matches: 6. Variable domain in full (rest from reference TRBV5-4 and TRBJ2-4): ETGVTQSPTHLIKTRGQQVTLRCSSQSGHNTVSWYQQALGQGPQFIFQYYREEENGRGNFPPRFSGLQFPNYSSELNVNALELDDSALYLCASSREGPQNIQYFGAGTRLSVL.

This clone was observed a few times. The genes are TRBV10-3 and TRBJ1-1, with 8 nucleotides matching TRBD1. The CDR3 is made up of 16 amino acids. Germline values: CDR1 ENHRY, CDR2 SYGVKD. J was trimmed by 1 base and V by 2 bases; bases with no gene match: 6. CDR3 DNA: TGTGCCATCAGTGAGGGACAGGGCGGGAAGAACACTGAAGCTTTCTTT. This sequence encodes CAISEGQGGKNTEAFF.

The CDR3 spells CASSQVRTGRYEQYF. The CDR3 nucleotides read TGCGCCAGCAGCCAAGTCAGGACAGGCCGCTACGAGCAGTACTTC. The V call is TRBV4-1, the J call TRBJ2-7; 7 bases match TRBD1. This CDR3 has 15 residues. Germline assignment: CDR1 MGHRA and CDR2 YSYEKL. V lost 1 base, J lost 3 bases, and 6 bases stayed unmatched.

This clone was seen a handful of times. The chain uses TRBV9 and TRBJ2-5, with 12 bases identical to TRBD2. Germline CDR1 is SGDLS and CDR2 is YYNGEE. V gave up 1 base and J gave up 5 bases; unmatched junction bases: 3. CDR3 length equals 15 residues. The DNA of the CDR3 is TGTGCCAGCAGCGTAACCGGGACTAGCGGGGAGACCCAGTACTTC. Translation gives CASSVTGTSGETQYF.

The V gene is TRBV6-1, the J gene TRBJ2-7; TRBD2 matches at 9 bases. Germline V gives CDR1 MNHNS, CDR2 SASEGT. This CDR3 has 14 amino acids. V shed 7 bases, J shed 3 bases, and the junction held 7 bases outside the gene matches. Here the CDR3 reads CASKVASGNYEQYF. The DNA of the CDR3 is TGTGCCAGCAAGGTGGCTAGCGGGAACTACGAGCAGTACTTC.

This sequence joins TRBV9 and TRBJ1-1, with 10 bases matching TRBD1. The CDR3 covers 15 residues. Germline assignment: CDR1 SGDLS and CDR2 YYNGEE. V shed 4 bases, J shed 3 bases, and the junction held 6 bases outside the gene matches. CDR3 loop: CASSPPDRGYTEAFF. The CDR3, as DNA: TGTGCCAGCAGCCCCCCGGACAGGGGGTACACTGAAGCTTTCTTT.

The rearrangement uses TRBV29-1 and TRBJ2-5, with TRBD1 matching over 7 bases. This CDR3 is built from 15 residues. CDR1 SQVTM and CDR2 ANQGSEA come from the germline V gene. Germline trimming cut 2 bases from V and 2 bases from J; bases unmatched to any gene: 8. The CDR3 DNA sequence: TGCAGCGTTGAATTTTTGGGACAGATACAAGAGACCCAGTACTTC. This translates into CSVEFLGQIQETQYF.

This clone is a singleton in its sample. The chain couples TRBV30 to TRBJ2-7; the D gene is possibly TRBD1 (6 bases). CDR1 is GTSNPN, CDR2 SVGIG, per germline (reference sequence). CDR3 length: 14 residues. Trimming removed 0 bases at V and 6 bases at J, with 15 bases between. CDR3 protein: CAWSVGQGTSEQYF. DNA for the CDR3: TGTGCCTGGAGTGTAGGGCAGGGGACAAGCGAGCAGTACTTC.

The chain couples TRBV15 to TRBJ1-4; the match to TRBD1 covers 8 bases. The V gene's germline CDR1 is LNHNV and CDR2 YYDKDF (reference sequence). This CDR3 region has 14 residues. With 3 bases clipped from V and 3 bases from J, the junction kept 0 bases outside the gene matches. CDR3 region: CATSRDRANEKLFF. CDR3 bases: TGTGCCACCAGCAGGGACAGGGCTAATGAAAAACTGTTTTTT.

The chain carries TRBV7-9 and TRBJ2-7; the D gene is possibly TRBD2 (5 bases). The V gene lost 1 base and the J gene lost 2 bases, with 15 bases spanning the gap. Per germline, CDR1 SEHNR and CDR2 FQNEAQ (reference sequence). The CDR3 runs to 16 residues. The CDR3 is CASSLGSLAPTYEQYF. The CDR3 DNA follows: TGTGCCAGCAGCTTAGGAAGCTTAGCGCCCACCTACGAGCAGTACTTC.

V and J are TRBV7-9 and TRBJ1-1, with no clear D. Germline CDR1 SEHNR, CDR2 FQNEAQ (reference sequence). Trimming left V 2 bases short and J 3 bases short, with 10 bases between. The CDR3 consists of 14 residues. For the CDR3, the DNA is TGTGCCAGCAGCTTACGGAGAGAGGACACTGAAGCTTTCTTT. Encoded protein: CASSLRREDTEAFF.

The chain employs TRBV19 and TRBJ2-7, with a tentative D call TRBD2 (6 bases). Germline-derived CDR1 and CDR2 are LNHDA and SQIVND (reference sequence). V lost 3 bases and J 2 bases, leaving 14 bases between the germline ends. The CDR3 is 15 amino acids. The CDR3 protein is CASSIWGRPAYEQYF. As DNA, the CDR3 is TGTGCCAGTAGTATCTGGGGGAGGCCTGCCTACGAGCAGTACTTC.

The chain uses TRBV7-8 and TRBJ1-2, with TRBD1 matching over 8 bases. CDR1 and CDR2 from the germline V gene are SGHVS and FQNEAQ. J gave up 4 bases and V 2 bases, and 3 bases lay outside the gene matches. This CDR3 is built from 14 residues. This CDR3 reads CASSLPGQAYGYTF. In DNA, the CDR3 is TGTGCCAGCAGCTTACCGGGACAGGCCTATGGCTACACCTTC. The entire variable domain, with the rest obtained from reference TRBV7-8 and TRBJ1-2, is as follows: GAGVSQSPRYKVAKRGQDVALRCDPISGHVSLFWYQQALGQGPEFLTYFQNEAQLDKSGLPSDRFFAERPEGSVSTLKIQRTQQEDSAVYLCASSLPGQAYGYTFGSGTRLTVV.

The chain has TRBV4-1 and TRBJ1-2, with 7 nucleotides matching TRBD1. The germline V gene encodes CDR1 MGHRA and CDR2 YSYEKL. This CDR3 has 16 amino acids. V trimming: 3 bases; J trimming: 8 bases; junction bases outside the gene matches: 15. DNA of the CDR3: TGCGCCAGCAGCCAGTTACAGGGGCAGTGGGCGGAAGGCTACACCTTC. It is translated as CASSQLQGQWAEGYTF.

V is TRBV27 and J is TRBJ1-5, with TRBD1 matching 7 bases. The J segment lost 4 bases and the V segment lost 2 bases, leaving 2 bases of the junction unmatched. The V gene's germline CDR1 is MNHEY and CDR2 SMNVEV (reference sequence). The CDR3 runs 14 residues. CDR3 residues: CASSLTGDNQPQHF. The CDR3 DNA sequence: TGTGCCAGCAGTTTAACAGGGGATAATCAGCCCCAGCATTTT.

The rearrangement links TRBV5-1 to TRBJ2-3; TRBD2 aligns across 8 bases. In germline, CDR1 is SGHRS, CDR2 YFSETQ. J was trimmed by 5 bases and V by 0 bases; bases with no gene match: 2. This CDR3 is 14 amino acids long. CDR3: CASSLDGGGDTQYF. The CDR3, as DNA: TGCGCCAGCAGCTTGGACGGGGGGGGAGATACGCAGTATTTT.

The V call is TRBV27, the J call TRBJ2-7, with TRBD2 matching 13 bases. There are 17 residues in the CDR3. V shed 2 bases, J shed 2 bases, and the junction held 6 bases outside the gene matches. Germline V lookup: CDR1 MNHEY, CDR2 SMNVEV (reference sequence). CDR3 sequence reads: CASSLRFGTSGTYEQYF. In nucleotides, the CDR3 is TGTGCCAGCAGTTTAAGGTTCGGGACTAGCGGGACCTACGAGCAGTACTTC.

This clone was detected once. The chain joins TRBV7-2 to TRBJ2-3; TRBD2 aligns across 7 bases. Germline loops: CDR1 SGHTA, CDR2 FQGNSA. With V trimmed by 3 bases and J by 1 base, 10 bases remained unmatched. This CDR3 contains 17 residues. CDR3 nucleotides: TGTGCCAGCAGCTTCCGCCGTTTAGCGGGTCGCACAGATACGCAGTATTTT. This gives the protein CASSFRRLAGRTDTQYF.